These T cell receptor beta chains were read from a single sample in a study of cytomegalovirus exposure and HLA in healthy donors. Clones were sequenced by immunoSEQ multiplex PCR, and TCRdb holds only the in-frame ones, with some missing. The sample holds 150,000 or so clones. Sequencing was performed on PBMCs. The source is a woman between 50 and 59 years old in good health and CMV-seronegative. Both conserved end residues are part of each CDR3. Each record gives: D gene, V gene, J gene, CDR3 DNA, CDR3 protein. The D gene is left open where the match is weak.

>TRBD2|TRBV27|TRBJ2-1
TGTGCCAGCAGATCCGAACCTCGGACTAGCGGGAAGCAGTTCTTC
CASRSEPRTSGKQFF
>NA|TRBV6-5|TRBJ1-1
TGTGCCAGCAGTTCCTTTGACAGGTCCGAAGCTTTCTTT
CASSSFDRSEAFF
>NA|TRBV6-5|TRBJ1-1
TGTGCCAGCAGTACCACTTATAGGGGTACTGAAGCTTTCTTT
CASSTTYRGTEAFF
>NA|TRBV4-3|TRBJ2-1
TGCGCCAGCAGCCAAGAATCACTAGCAGACTACAATGAGCAGTTCTTC
CASSQESLADYNEQFF
>TRBD1|TRBV2|TRBJ2-7
TGTGCCAGCAGGGACAGGGGACTCTACGAGCAGTACTTC
CASRDRGLYEQYF
>NA|TRBV19|TRBJ1-5
TGTGCCAGTAAGTGGCGGAATAGCAATCAGCCCCAGCATTTT
CASKWRNSNQPQHF
>TRBD2|TRBV28|TRBJ2-3
TGTGCCAGCAGTTTAGGGGTTGCGGGAGGGGGCCTAACGCAGTATTTT
CASSLGVAGGGLTQYF
>NA|TRBV5-1|TRBJ2-4
TGCGCCAGCAGCTTGGCCCTGGGGGGATCGAGCATTCAGTACTTC
CASSLALGGSSIQYF
>TRBD1|TRBV5-6|TRBJ1-2
TGTGCCAGCAGTTACCCGGGACAGGGGAACTATGGCTACACCTTC
CASSYPGQGNYGYTF
>TRBD1|TRBV9|TRBJ2-5
TGTGCCAGCAGCGTGCAGGGGGCTTCGGAGACCCAGTACTTC
CASSVQGASETQYF
>TRBD1|TRBV5-1|TRBJ1-2
TGCGCCAGCAGCTTGGAGACAGGGAAGTCAAACTATGGCTACACCTTC
CASSLETGKSNYGYTF
>TRBD2|TRBV6-1|TRBJ2-5
TGTGCCAGCAGTGAAACGGCTAGCGGGGGGCGAGAGACCCAGTACTTC
CASSETASGGRETQYF
>NA|TRBV6-5|TRBJ1-5
TGTGCCAGCAGTCCAGACAGGTACGGTCAGCCCCAGCATTTT
CASSPDRYGQPQHF
>NA|TRBV18|TRBJ2-4
TGTGCCAGCTCACTATCGAACCCCTCGGATAGCGGACTCGGGTACTTC
CASSLSNPSDSGLGYF
>TRBD1|TRBV5-4|TRBJ2-7
TGTGCCAGCAGCTTGGATCCCGGGACAGGGGGCTACGAGCAGTACTTC
CASSLDPGTGGYEQYF
>NA|TRBV7-2|TRBJ1-4
TGTGCCAGCAGAAAAGACAGTACCTCTACAACTAATGAAAAACTGTTTTTT
CASRKDSTSTTNEKLFF
>TRBD2|TRBV6-1|TRBJ2-1
TGTGCCAGCAGTGAACGCGGGACTAGGAGGCATGAGCAGTTCTTC
CASSERGTRRHEQFF
>TRBD1|TRBV5-5|TRBJ2-7
TGTGCCAGCAGCTTGGCCCCAGGGGGCAGGGACGAGCAGTACTTC
CASSLAPGGRDEQYF
>NA|TRBV10-3|TRBJ1-1
TGTGCCACCTTTGAGGGAATGAACACTGAAGCTTTCTTT
CATFEGMNTEAFF
>TRBD2|TRBV5-1|TRBJ2-7
TGCGCCAGCAGCCTGGGAGCCGGGACTAGCAACTACGAGCAGTACTTC
CASSLGAGTSNYEQYF
>NA|TRBV19|TRBJ1-5
TGTGCCAGTAGCGACAGTGGACCCCAGCATTTT
CASSDSGPQHF
>NA|TRBV11-2|TRBJ2-7
TGTGCCAGCAGCTTAGAGCCAGGGGCCGAGCAGTACTTC
CASSLEPGAEQYF
>TRBD1|TRBV9|TRBJ1-1
TGTGCCAGCAGCGGGCCTTTTCAGGGGGCGGGAACTGAAGCTTTCTTT
CASSGPFQGAGTEAFF
>NA|TRBV11-2|TRBJ1-2
TGTGCCAGCAGCTTACCCATCGGCGGGGGGACTCCCTACACCTTC
CASSLPIGGGTPYTF
>TRBD2|TRBV9|TRBJ2-5
TGTGCCAGCAGCGCTTCATTTCCCACTAGCGTCAGAGAGACCCAGTACTTC
CASSASFPTSVRETQYF
>NA|TRBV7-2|TRBJ1-2
TGTGCCAGCAGGTTTAGCAGATCTAACTATGGCTACACCTTC
CASRFSRSNYGYTF
>NA|TRBV5-5|TRBJ2-3
TGTGCCAGCAGCTTGGTAGCAGATACGCAGTATTTT
CASSLVADTQYF
>TRBD1|TRBV5-4|TRBJ2-7
TGTGCCAGCAGCTCCATGACAGGGGTGGTCGACGAGCAGTACTTC
CASSSMTGVVDEQYF
>NA|TRBV6-1|TRBJ2-7
TGTGCCAGCAGTGATTCCTTCTACGAGCAGTACTTC
CASSDSFYEQYF
>NA|TRBV6-1|TRBJ2-1
TGTGCCAGCAGTGACTACCATTACAGGGCGGGTAATGAGCAGTTCTTC
CASSDYHYRAGNEQFF
>NA|TRBV1|TRBJ1-1
TGCACCAGCAGCCAAGAAAACCCAGAGGGACACCCACGGACGAACACTGAAGCTTTCTTT
CTSSQENPEGHPRTNTEAFF
>NA|TRBV5-6|TRBJ1-2
TGTGCCAGCAGCTTTGGGCCTGACTATGGCTACACCTTC
CASSFGPDYGYTF
>NA|TRBV29-1|TRBJ1-4
TGCAGCGTGCTAGTCGGGGGAGGGAATGAAAAACTGTTTTTT
CSVLVGGGNEKLFF
>NA|TRBV2|TRBJ2-7
TGTGCCTCCAGTGTTACGGCCCGGGGCGAGCAGTACTTC
CASSVTARGEQYF
>NA|TRBV7-2|TRBJ2-2
TGTGCCAGCAGCTTACAGGGAACCGGGGAGCTGTTTTTT
CASSLQGTGELFF
>NA|TRBV6-1|TRBJ1-2
TGTGCCAGCAACCGGAGAGATAATAACTATGGCTACACCTTC
CASNRRDNNYGYTF
>NA|TRBV6-1|TRBJ1-5
TGTGCCAGCAGTGAAAACATGGGGGCGGTTAGCAATCAGCCCCAGCATTTT
CASSENMGAVSNQPQHF
>TRBD1|TRBV7-9|TRBJ2-7
TGTGCCAGCTCACGGACAGGGGGAGACGAGCAGTACTTC
CASSRTGGDEQYF
>NA|TRBV14|TRBJ2-2
TGTGCCAGCAGCCGAATTGCAGGAAACACCGGGGAGCTGTTTTTT
CASSRIAGNTGELFF
>NA|TRBV28|TRBJ2-7
TGTGCCAGCAGTCCGAGGACAGAGCAGTACTTC
CASSPRTEQYF
>NA|TRBV19|TRBJ2-2
TGTGCCAGTAGGAGAGCCGGGACAACCATGAACACCGGGGAGCTGTTTTTT
CASRRAGTTMNTGELFF
>TRBD1|TRBV10-3|TRBJ2-7
TGTGCCACCTTGGAGGCGATGGGACAGGGGGCAGGGAATTCCTACGAGCAGTACTTC
CATLEAMGQGAGNSYEQYF
>NA|TRBV2|TRBJ1-1
TGTGCCATCGGGGGGGTGCACACTGAAGCTTTCTTT
CAIGGVHTEAFF
>TRBD1|TRBV2|TRBJ2-7
TGTGCCAGCAATCAGGGGGTTGGCGAGCAGTACTTC
CASNQGVGEQYF